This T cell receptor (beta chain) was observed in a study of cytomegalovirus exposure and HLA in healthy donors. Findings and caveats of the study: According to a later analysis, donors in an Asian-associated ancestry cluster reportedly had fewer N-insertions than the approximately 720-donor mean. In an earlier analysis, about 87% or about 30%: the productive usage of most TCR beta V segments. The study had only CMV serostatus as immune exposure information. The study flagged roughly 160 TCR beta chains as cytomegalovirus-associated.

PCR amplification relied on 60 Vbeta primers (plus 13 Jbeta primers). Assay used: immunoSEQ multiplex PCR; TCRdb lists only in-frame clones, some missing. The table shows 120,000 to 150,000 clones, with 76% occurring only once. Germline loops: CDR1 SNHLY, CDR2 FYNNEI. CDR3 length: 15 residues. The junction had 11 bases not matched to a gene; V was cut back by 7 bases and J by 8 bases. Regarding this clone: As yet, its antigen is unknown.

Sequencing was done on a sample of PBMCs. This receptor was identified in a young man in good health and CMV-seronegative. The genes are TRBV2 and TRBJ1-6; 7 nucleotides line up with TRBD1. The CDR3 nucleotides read TGTGCCAGCACGACCCCGACAGGGAAGGATTCACCCCTCCACTTT. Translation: CASTTPTGKDSPLHF.